This T cell receptor beta chain appears in the sequencing data of a study of identifying expanded T cells in peripheral blood. Clones were read by immunoSEQ multiplex PCR, and TCRdb kept only the in-frame ones, dropping some. Of nearly 60,000 clones in the sample, roughly nine tenths are singletons; the top ten hold about 3.7%. Germline loops: CDR1 LNHDA, CDR2 SQIVND (reference sequence). This CDR3 has 17 amino acids. V lost 2 bases, J lost 6 bases, and 11 bases stayed unmatched. The clonotype was recovered from a person aged 18 to 70 in good health. J is TRBJ2-2 and V is TRBV19; 8 bases match TRBD2. Sequenced: blood. CDR3 in DNA: TGTGCCAGTAGTATAATTAGCGGGATGCTGAGTCCCGGGGAGCTGTTTTTT. It yields the protein CASSIISGMLSPGELFF.